This record concerns one TCR beta chain sequence. Its cognate antigen is unknown. The protocol was immunoSEQ multiplex PCR, while the TCRdb copy is restricted to in-frame clones and leaves out a portion. The sample carries 300,000 to 400,000 clones, more than 85% recorded once. Time point: blood from clinic visit 5 months post-surgery; TSC patient then seizure free. Only cases whose brain tissue showed the highest T cell transcript signatures were sequenced. Patients received at least one anti-epileptic drug before surgery. The sample belongs to a study of brain T cells in children with intractable seizures. CDR1 is KGHDR and CDR2 is SFDVKD in the germline V gene. This CDR3 is 15 amino acids long. The V segment lost 7 bases and the J segment 0 bases; nucleotides outside the gene matches: 4. General observations from the study: Pre- and post-surgery blood differed in depth, so pre-surgery absences may be undersampling. Patients' HCMV serostatus was unknown; virus specificity rests on CDR3 similarity alone.

The receptor was derived from a boy less than two years old with tuberous sclerosis and intractable seizures. The material sequenced was peripheral blood, taken approximately 5 months after surgery. The rearrangement links TRBV24-1 to TRBJ2-1, with 8 bases fitting TRBD2. DNA for the CDR3: TGTGCCACCAGCCCGGGGGGGAGCTCCTACAATGAGCAGTTCTTC. Translated: CATSPGGSSYNEQFF.